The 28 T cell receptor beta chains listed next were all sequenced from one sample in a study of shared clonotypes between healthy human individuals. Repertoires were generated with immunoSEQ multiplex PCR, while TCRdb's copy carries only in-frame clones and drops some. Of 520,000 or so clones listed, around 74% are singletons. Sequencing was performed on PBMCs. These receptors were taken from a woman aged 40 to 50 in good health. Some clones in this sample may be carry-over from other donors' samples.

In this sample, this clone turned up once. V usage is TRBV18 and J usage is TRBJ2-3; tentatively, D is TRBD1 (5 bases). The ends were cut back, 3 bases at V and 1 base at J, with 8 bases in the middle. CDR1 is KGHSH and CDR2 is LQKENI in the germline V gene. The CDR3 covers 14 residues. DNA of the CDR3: TGTGCCAGCTCACCTGGGGCCCGCACAGATACGCAGTATTTT. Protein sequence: CASSPGARTDTQYF.

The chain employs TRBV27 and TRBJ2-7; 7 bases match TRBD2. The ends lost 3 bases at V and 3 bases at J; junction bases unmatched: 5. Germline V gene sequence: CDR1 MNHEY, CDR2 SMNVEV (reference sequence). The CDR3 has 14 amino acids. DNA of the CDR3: TGTGCCAGCAGTTTTGGCTGGGAGGGCTACGAGCAGTACTTC. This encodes CASSFGWEGYEQYF.

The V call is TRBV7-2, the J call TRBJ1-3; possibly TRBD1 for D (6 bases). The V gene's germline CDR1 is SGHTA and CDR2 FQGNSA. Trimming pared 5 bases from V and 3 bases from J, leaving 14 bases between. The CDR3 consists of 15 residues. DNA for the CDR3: TGTGCCAGCAGCGGGGGGCCGGGGTTTGGAAACACCATATATTTT. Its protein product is CASSGGPGFGNTIYF.

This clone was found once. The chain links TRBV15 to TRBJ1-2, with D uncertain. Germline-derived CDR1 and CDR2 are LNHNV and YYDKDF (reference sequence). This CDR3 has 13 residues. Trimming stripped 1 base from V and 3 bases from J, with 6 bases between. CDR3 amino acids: CATSRATDYGYTF. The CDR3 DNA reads TGTGCCACCAGCAGAGCAACAGACTATGGCTACACCTTC. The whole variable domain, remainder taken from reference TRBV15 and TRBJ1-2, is DAMVIQNPRYQVTQFGKPVTLSCSQTLNHNVMYWYQQKSSQAPKLLFHYYDKDFNNEADTPDNFQSRRPNTSFCFLDIRSPGLGDTAMYLCATSRATDYGYTFGSGTRLTVV.

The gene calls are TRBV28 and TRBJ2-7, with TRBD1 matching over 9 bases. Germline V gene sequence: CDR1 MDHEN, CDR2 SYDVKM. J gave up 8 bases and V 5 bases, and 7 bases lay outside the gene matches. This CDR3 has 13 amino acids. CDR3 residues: CASSPGQGRQQYF. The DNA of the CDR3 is TGTGCCAGCAGTCCGGGACAGGGTCGGCAGCAGTACTTC.

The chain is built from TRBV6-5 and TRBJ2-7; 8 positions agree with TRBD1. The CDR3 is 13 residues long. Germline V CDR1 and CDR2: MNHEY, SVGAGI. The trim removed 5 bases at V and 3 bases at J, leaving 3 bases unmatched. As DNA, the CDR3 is TGTGCCAGCAGTCTCGGGACAGGCTACGAGCAGTACTTC. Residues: CASSLGTGYEQYF.

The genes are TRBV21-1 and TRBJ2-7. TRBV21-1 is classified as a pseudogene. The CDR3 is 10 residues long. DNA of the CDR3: TGTGCCAGCAGCAGCAACGAGCAGTACTTC. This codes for CASSSNEQYF.

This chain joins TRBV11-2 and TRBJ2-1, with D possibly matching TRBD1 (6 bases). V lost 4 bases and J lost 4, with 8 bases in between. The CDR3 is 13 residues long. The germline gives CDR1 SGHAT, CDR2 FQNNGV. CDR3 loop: CASSSDRYNEQFF. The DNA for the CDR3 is TGTGCCAGCAGCTCGGACAGATACAATGAGCAGTTCTTC. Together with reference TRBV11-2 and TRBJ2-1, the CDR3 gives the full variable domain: EAGVAQSPRYKIIEKRQSVAFWCNPISGHATLYWYQQILGQGPKLLIQFQNNGVVDDSQLPKDRFSAERLKGVDSTLKIQPAKLEDSAVYLCASSSDRYNEQFFGPGTRLTVL.

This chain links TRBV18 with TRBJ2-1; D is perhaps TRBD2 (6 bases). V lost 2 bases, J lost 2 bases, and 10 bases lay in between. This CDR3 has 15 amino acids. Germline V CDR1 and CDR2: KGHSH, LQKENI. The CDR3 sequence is CASSPYGGAYNEQFF. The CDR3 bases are TGTGCCAGCTCACCATACGGCGGGGCCTACAATGAGCAGTTCTTC.

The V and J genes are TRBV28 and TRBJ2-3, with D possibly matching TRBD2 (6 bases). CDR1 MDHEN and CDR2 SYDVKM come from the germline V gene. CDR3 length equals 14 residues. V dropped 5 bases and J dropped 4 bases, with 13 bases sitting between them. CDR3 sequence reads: CASSAPRGSDTQYF. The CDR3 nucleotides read TGTGCCAGCAGTGCCCCTCGGGGGTCAGATACGCAGTATTTT.

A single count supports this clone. The DNA for the CDR3 is TGTGCCAGCAGCTTGGATCCTAGCGGTACCGGGGAGCTGTTTTTT. It specifies CASSLDPSGTGELFF. The genes are TRBV5-4 and TRBJ2-2; TRBD2 aligns across 7 bases. Germline loops: CDR1 SGHNT, CDR2 YYREEE (reference sequence). The CDR3 is made up of 15 amino acids. J lost 5 bases, V lost 0 bases, and 4 bases had no gene match.

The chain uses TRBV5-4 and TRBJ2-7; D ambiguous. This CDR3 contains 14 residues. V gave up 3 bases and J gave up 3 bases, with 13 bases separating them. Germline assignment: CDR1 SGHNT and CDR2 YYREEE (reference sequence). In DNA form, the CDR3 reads TGTGCCAGCAGCTCTCGATCGGTAGGCTACGAGCAGTACTTC. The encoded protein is CASSSRSVGYEQYF.

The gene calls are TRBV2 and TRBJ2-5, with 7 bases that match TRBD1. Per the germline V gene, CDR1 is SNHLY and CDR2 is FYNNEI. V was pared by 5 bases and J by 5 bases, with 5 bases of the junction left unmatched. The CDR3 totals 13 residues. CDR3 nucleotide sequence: TGTGCCAGCAGTTCCGGACAGGAGGAGACCCAGTACTTC. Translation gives CASSSGQEETQYF.

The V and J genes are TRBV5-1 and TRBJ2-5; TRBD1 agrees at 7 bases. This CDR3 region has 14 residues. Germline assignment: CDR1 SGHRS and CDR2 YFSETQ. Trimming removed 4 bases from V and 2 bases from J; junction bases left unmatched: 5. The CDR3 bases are TGCGCCAGCAGCGTGACAGGGATACAAGAGACCCAGTACTTC. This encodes CASSVTGIQETQYF.

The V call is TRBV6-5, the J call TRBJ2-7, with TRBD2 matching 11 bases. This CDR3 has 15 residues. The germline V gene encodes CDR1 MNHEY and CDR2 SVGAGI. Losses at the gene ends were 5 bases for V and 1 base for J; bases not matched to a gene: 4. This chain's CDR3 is CASSRLAGLSYEQYF. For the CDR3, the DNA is TGTGCCAGCAGTAGACTAGCGGGGTTGTCCTACGAGCAGTACTTC.

CDR3 region: CAWSSSGRAHMDSYNEQFF. The CDR3 coding sequence is TGTGCCTGGAGTTCGAGCGGGAGGGCCCATATGGACTCCTACAATGAGCAGTTCTTC. The rearrangement joins TRBV30 to TRBJ2-1; TRBD2 agrees at 10 bases. CDR3 length: 19 amino acids. The germline CDR1 and CDR2 sequences are GTSNPN and SVGIG (reference sequence). The V and J ends lost 2 bases and 0 bases, in that order; junction bases with no gene match: 13.

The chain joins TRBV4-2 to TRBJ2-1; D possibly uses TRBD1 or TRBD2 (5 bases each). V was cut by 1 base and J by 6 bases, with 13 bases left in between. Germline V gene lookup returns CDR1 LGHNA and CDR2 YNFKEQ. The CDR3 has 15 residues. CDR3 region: CASSQAGATPNEQFF. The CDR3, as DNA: TGTGCCAGCAGCCAAGCCGGGGCAACCCCCAATGAGCAGTTCTTC.

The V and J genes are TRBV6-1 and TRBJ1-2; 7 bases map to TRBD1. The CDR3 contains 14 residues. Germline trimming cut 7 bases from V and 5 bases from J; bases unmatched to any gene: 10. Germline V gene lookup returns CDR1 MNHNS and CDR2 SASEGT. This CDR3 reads CASNPGQTHYGYTF. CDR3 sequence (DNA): TGTGCCAGCAACCCGGGACAGACGCATTATGGCTACACCTTC.

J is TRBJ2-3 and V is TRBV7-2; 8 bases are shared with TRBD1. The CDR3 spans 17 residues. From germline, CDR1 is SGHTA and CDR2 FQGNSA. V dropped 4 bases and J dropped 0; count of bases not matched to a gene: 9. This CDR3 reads CASSSTQGAASTDTQYF. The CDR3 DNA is TGTGCCAGCAGCTCCACCCAGGGGGCCGCTAGCACAGATACGCAGTATTTT.

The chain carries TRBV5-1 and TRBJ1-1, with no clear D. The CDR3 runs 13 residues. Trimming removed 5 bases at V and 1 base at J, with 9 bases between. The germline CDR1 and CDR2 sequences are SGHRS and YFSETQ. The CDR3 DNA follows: TGCGCCAGCAGAGAACAGCCGAACACTGAAGCTTTCTTT. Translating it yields CASREQPNTEAFF.

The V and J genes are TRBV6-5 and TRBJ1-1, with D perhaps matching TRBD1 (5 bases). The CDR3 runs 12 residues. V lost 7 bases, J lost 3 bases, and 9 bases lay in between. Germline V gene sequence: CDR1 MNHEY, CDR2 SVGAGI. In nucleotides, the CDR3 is TGTGCCAGCAATCGAGGGGACACTGAAGCTTTCTTT. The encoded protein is CASNRGDTEAFF.

The CDR3 nucleotides read TGCGCCAGCAGCTTAGGAGGGCGCGGCACAGATACGCAGTATTTT. This sequence encodes CASSLGGRGTDTQYF. This sequence joins TRBV4-1 and TRBJ2-3, with D perhaps TRBD2 (6 bases). Germline-derived CDR1 and CDR2 are MGHRA and YSYEKL. With 5 bases removed from V and 1 base from J, the gap between germline ends came to 13 bases. There are 15 residues in the CDR3.

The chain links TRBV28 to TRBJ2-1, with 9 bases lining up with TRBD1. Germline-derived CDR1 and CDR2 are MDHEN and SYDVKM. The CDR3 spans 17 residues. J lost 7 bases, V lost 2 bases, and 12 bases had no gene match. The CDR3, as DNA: TGTGCCAGCAGTTTAGCCACCGGGGACAGGGCTTTGAATGAGCAGTTCTTC. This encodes CASSLATGDRALNEQFF.

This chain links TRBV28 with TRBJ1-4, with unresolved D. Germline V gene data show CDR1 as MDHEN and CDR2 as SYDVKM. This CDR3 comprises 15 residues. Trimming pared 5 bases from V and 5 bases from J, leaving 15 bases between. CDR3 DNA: TGTGCCAGCAGTCCCATGCGCAGCTACAATGAAAAACTGTTTTTT. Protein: CASSPMRSYNEKLFF.

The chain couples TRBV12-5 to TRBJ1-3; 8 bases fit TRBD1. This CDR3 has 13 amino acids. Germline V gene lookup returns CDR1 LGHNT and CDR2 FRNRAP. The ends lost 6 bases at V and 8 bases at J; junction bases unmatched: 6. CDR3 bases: TGTGCTAGTGGCCAGGGGGCGTCGGACACCATATATTTT. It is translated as CASGQGASDTIYF.

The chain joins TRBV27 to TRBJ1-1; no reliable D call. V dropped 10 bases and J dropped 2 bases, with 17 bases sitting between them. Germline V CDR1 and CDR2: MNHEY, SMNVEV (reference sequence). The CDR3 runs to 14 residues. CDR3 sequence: CATAEQPLNTEAFF. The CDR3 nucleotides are TGTGCCACCGCCGAACAGCCGCTAAACACTGAAGCTTTCTTT.

DNA for the CDR3: TGTGCCAGCAGTTGGGGCAGTGGGGCCAACGTCCTGACTTTC. Its protein product is CASSWGSGANVLTF. The chain employs TRBV28 and TRBJ2-6; D may be TRBD1 (5 bases). The length of the CDR3 is 14 residues. Germline assignment: CDR1 MDHEN and CDR2 SYDVKM. V lost 4 bases and J 3 bases, leaving 7 bases between the germline ends.

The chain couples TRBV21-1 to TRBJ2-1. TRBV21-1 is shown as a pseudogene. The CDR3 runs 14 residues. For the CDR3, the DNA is TGTGCCGGACTGGTAGTGACAGTTAACAATGAGCAGTTCTTC. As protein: CAGLVVTVNNEQFF.